A single sample gave rise to the 20 T cell receptor beta chains below, sequenced in a study of regulatory T cells in long-lasting Graves disease. Arm-PCR of CDR3 regions with iRepertoire HTBI primers generated TCR beta libraries. Each CDR3 protein is one row after TCRdb ran MiXCR on the multiplex PCR reads. Of approximately 470,000 distinct CDR3 sequences in the sample, roughly 20% were seen once. Time point specified: persistent/refractory GD, antithyroid drugs over 5 years with positive TRAb. PBMC-extracted RNA yielded the TCR library. The source material was peripheral blood mononuclear cells (PBMCs), sampled when the disease was refractory, from a patient treated with antithyroid drugs. All receptors derive from a female donor with Graves disease.

This clonotype was recorded many times. The gene calls are TRBV9 and TRBJ1-1, with D possibly matching TRBD1 (5 bases). Germline V gives CDR1 SGDLS, CDR2 YYNGEE. The CDR3 sequence is 14 residues long. V was shortened by 0 bases and J by 0 bases, with 6 bases between the two germline ends. The CDR3 protein is CASSVEGMNTEAFF. The CDR3 nucleotides read TGTGCCAGCAGCGTAGAGGGGATGAACACTGAAGCTTTCTTT.

This clonotype was picked up a small number of times. The chain carries TRBV20-1 and TRBJ2-2; 7 bases are a match to TRBD1. The V and J ends lost 2 bases and 0 bases, in that order; junction bases with no gene match: 6. Germline CDR1 DFQATT, CDR2 SNEGSKA (reference sequence). This CDR3 comprises 16 residues. The CDR3 coding sequence is TGCAGTGCTAGAAAAACCGGGACAGCGAACACCGGGGAGCTGTTTTTT. It encodes CSARKTGTANTGELFF.

In this sample, this clonotype turned up many times. The chain combines TRBV7-2 with TRBJ2-7; 8 bases agree with TRBD1. J gave up 2 bases and V 5 bases, and 8 bases lay outside the gene matches. This CDR3 is 15 amino acids long. Germline V gene lookup returns CDR1 SGHTA and CDR2 FQGNSA. The CDR3 protein is CASSLGTGGAYEQYF. The DNA for the CDR3 is TGTGCCAGCAGCCTCGGGACAGGCGGAGCCTACGAGCAGTACTTC.

The chain combines TRBV27 with TRBJ2-2; 7 bases match TRBD1. The germline V gene has CDR1 MNHEY and CDR2 SMNVEV (reference sequence). V trimming: 5 bases; J trimming: 6 bases; junction bases outside the gene matches: 9. This CDR3 is 15 amino acids long. CDR3 amino acids: CASSTGQVMAGELFF. The DNA for the CDR3 is TGTGCCAGCAGTACAGGACAGGTGATGGCCGGGGAGCTGTTTTTT.

This clonotype was detected a few times. CDR3 DNA sequence: TGTGCCAGCAGCGCCTCCAGGGTAGGTCGCTACGAGCAGTACTTC. This sequence encodes CASSASRVGRYEQYF. The chain joins TRBV9 to TRBJ2-7; D might be TRBD1 (5 bases). This CDR3 has 15 amino acids. Germline CDR1 and CDR2: SGDLS and YYNGEE. Trimming removed 3 bases from V and 3 bases from J, with 16 bases in between.

The chain has TRBV5-4 and TRBJ1-2, with 7 bases lining up with TRBD1. This CDR3 has 15 residues. Germline V gene sequence: CDR1 SGHNT, CDR2 YYREEE (reference sequence). V was pared by 0 bases and J by 7 bases, with 9 bases of the junction left unmatched. The CDR3 DNA follows: TGTGCCAGCAGCTTGGACAGGGGTTCGTTCTTTGGCTACACCTTC. Protein: CASSLDRGSFFGYTF.

The J gene is TRBJ2-2, the V gene TRBV27; possible D gene TRBD1, 6 bases. Germline V gene sequence: CDR1 MNHEY, CDR2 SMNVEV (reference sequence). Trimming took 5 bases from V and 1 from J, leaving 17 bases between them. The CDR3 has 17 residues. The chain's CDR3 is CASSQRPGHRNTGELFF. CDR3 coding DNA: TGTGCCAGCAGTCAGAGGCCGGGACACCGGAACACCGGGGAGCTGTTTTTT.

This clonotype was detected only a few times. The gene calls are TRBV28 and TRBJ1-5; 9 bases map to TRBD1. Germline V lookup: CDR1 MDHEN, CDR2 SYDVKM. J lost 6 bases, V lost 7 bases, and 10 bases had no gene match. The CDR3 is 15 amino acids. In DNA form, the CDR3 reads TGTGCCAGCACCCAGGACAGGGGTGCTTTTCAGCCCCAGCATTTT. Protein: CASTQDRGAFQPQHF.

The table lists this clonotype with many counts. V usage is TRBV28 and J usage is TRBJ2-7, with 10 bases aligning to TRBD2. CDR1 MDHEN and CDR2 SYDVKM come from the germline V gene. With 6 bases clipped from V and 1 base from J, the junction kept 6 bases outside the gene matches. CDR3 length equals 15 residues. Here the CDR3 reads CASSGPSGSSYEQYF. In DNA form, the CDR3 reads TGTGCCAGCAGCGGACCTAGCGGGAGTTCCTACGAGCAGTACTTC.

This clonotype was recorded many times. This chain uses TRBV28 with TRBJ2-7, with D possibly TRBD2 on 5 matching bases. V dropped 5 bases and J dropped 6 bases, with 8 bases sitting between them. The CDR3 sequence is 11 residues long. Germline-derived CDR1 and CDR2 are MDHEN and SYDVKM. The CDR3 DNA is TGTGCCAGCAGTGGGAGAGGCGAGCAGTACTTC. Protein sequence: CASSGRGEQYF.

This clonotype turned up a few times. The chain uses TRBV30 and TRBJ2-7; 12 nucleotides agree with TRBD2. Trimming removed 4 bases from V and 2 bases from J; junction bases left unmatched: 6. The CDR3 is 15 amino acids. Germline values: CDR1 GTSNPN, CDR2 SVGIG (reference sequence). The CDR3: CAWTLGTSGPYEQYF. CDR3 DNA: TGTGCCTGGACCCTCGGGACTAGCGGGCCCTACGAGCAGTACTTC.

V is TRBV27 and J is TRBJ2-7, with 8 bases lining up with TRBD1. This CDR3 contains 15 residues. V was clipped by 5 bases and J by 3 bases; unmatched bases: 9. Germline V gene lookup returns CDR1 MNHEY and CDR2 SMNVEV (reference sequence). The CDR3 reads CASSPTGGKDYEQYF. The CDR3 nucleotides read TGTGCCAGCAGTCCTACAGGGGGGAAAGACTACGAGCAGTACTTC.

This sequence joins TRBV6-2 or TRBV6-3 and TRBJ1-1, with TRBD1 matching over 8 bases. Germline trimming cut 3 bases from V and 7 bases from J; bases unmatched to any gene: 4. The CDR3 covers 13 residues. Germline V gene sequence: CDR1 MNHEY, CDR2 SVGEGT. This chain's CDR3 is CASSYYGQGEAFF. For the CDR3, the DNA is TGTGCCAGCAGTTATTACGGACAGGGTGAAGCTTTCTTT.

In this sample, this clonotype turned up many times. The chain recombines TRBV11-1 with TRBJ2-7; possibly TRBD1 or TRBD2 for D (5 bases each). The V end lost 6 bases, the J end lost 1 base, and 19 bases lay between the germline ends. There are 16 residues in the CDR3. Looked up from germline, CDR1 is SGHAT and CDR2 is FQDESV (reference sequence). The CDR3 coding sequence is TGTGCCAGCAGTTTGGCCGGGACCCAGTCTTCCTACGAGCAGTACTTC. Its protein product is CASSLAGTQSSYEQYF.

DNA of the CDR3: TGTGCCAGCAGCTTGGAAGGGGGGGTGGACGAGCAGTACTTC. Protein product: CASSLEGGVDEQYF. The V and J genes are TRBV5-8 and TRBJ2-7, with D possibly matching TRBD2 (7 bases). CDR3 length: 14 amino acids. The germline V gene has CDR1 SGHTS and CDR2 YDEGEE. V gave up 0 bases and J gave up 5 bases, with 12 bases separating them.

The gene calls are TRBV25-1 and TRBJ1-1; D is perhaps TRBD1 (5 bases). V lost 8 bases and J lost 3, with 7 bases in between. The CDR3 runs to 11 residues. The germline V gene encodes CDR1 MGHDK and CDR2 SYGVNS. CDR3 residues: CASGAYTEAFF. CDR3 sequence (DNA): TGTGCCAGCGGGGCGTACACTGAAGCTTTCTTT.

This clonotype was observed many times. The gene calls are TRBV6-1 and TRBJ1-5; D unclear. CDR3 length: 14 amino acids. Trimming left V 6 bases short and J 11 bases short, with 20 bases between. Per germline, CDR1 MNHNS and CDR2 SASEGT. The CDR3 nucleotides are TGTGCCAGCAGCGCGGTTTACGCCGCGGGCGCCCAGCATTTT. Translating it yields CASSAVYAAGAQHF.

This clonotype was detected a few times. This sequence joins TRBV15 and TRBJ1-6; D is unresolved. There are 15 residues in the CDR3. The V and J ends lost 0 bases and 3 bases respectively, with 6 bases between them. Germline loops: CDR1 LNHNV, CDR2 YYDKDF (reference sequence). CDR3 DNA sequence: TGTGCCACCAGCAGAGAGCAGCTCTATAATTCACCCCTCCACTTT. Translating gives CATSREQLYNSPLHF. The whole variable domain, filled in from reference TRBV15 and TRBJ1-6, reads DAMVIQNPRYQVTQFGKPVTLSCSQTLNHNVMYWYQQKSSQAPKLLFHYYDKDFNNEADTPDNFQSRRPNTSFCFLDIRSPGLGDTAMYLCATSREQLYNSPLHFGNGTRLTVT.

CDR3 loop: CATSDFTSGDNNEQFF. CDR3 nucleotide sequence: TGTGCCACCAGTGATTTTACTAGCGGGGACAACAATGAGCAGTTCTTC. V gene TRBV24-1 combines with J gene TRBJ2-1; 10 positions match TRBD2. The CDR3 length is 16 residues. V lost 1 base, J lost 5 bases, and 4 bases stayed unmatched. CDR1 is KGHDR, CDR2 SFDVKD, per germline.

This clonotype has just a few counts. The chain links TRBV4-1 to TRBJ2-7; perhaps TRBD2 as D (6 bases). Germline lookup yields CDR1 MGHRA and CDR2 YSYEKL. The germline V and J ends were trimmed by 7 bases and 5 bases, with 21 bases remaining between them. This CDR3 region has 15 residues. CDR3 nucleotide sequence: TGCGCCAGCAAGTTGGAGGGCCAGGTGGATCACGAGCAGTACTTC. Protein sequence: CASKLEGQVDHEQYF.